The present T cell receptor beta chain was sequenced within a study of metastatic and nonmetastatic thyroid tumors (dated by TCRdb to 2020 to 2022). Turning to the overall study: Repertoires from peripheral blood and from tumor or nodule tissue samples of malignant and benign thyroid patients were compared.

From the cysteine up to the phenylalanine, the CDR3 has a length of 14 residues. Here the CDR3 DNA is all that survives: 42 bases in frame from base 1. V is cut by 6 bases and J by 5 bases, and the space between the germline ends is 14 bases. CDR1 and CDR2 are drawn from the germline V gene (reference sequence): LNHDA, SQIVND. Before undergoing thyroid surgery, none of the patients had been given any kind of treatment. The study retrospectively analysed patient clinical samples collected from about 2012 to 2019 using T-cell receptor beta sequencing. The research as a whole found: In both blood and tumor samples, malignant tumors were reported to have significantly higher TCR beta diversity than benign nodules.

In its sample, this clone was seen many times. This clone's antigen is unknown. Base qualities are not at hand, and no much larger clone is one base apart. Libraries came from PCR. The sequencer listed for this sample is Illumina HiSeq 4000. High-throughput sequencing was used to profile the TCR beta-chain CDR3 region of every patient. Turning to the authors' computational methods: The researchers built a classifier to tell apart papillary thyroid cancer patients with distant metastasis, based on CDR3 differences among clinicopathological groups. Repertoire diversity was assessed with the Shannon index, and tumor-blood repertoire similarity with the Morisita-Horn index. TCRdb handled the public reads itself, with Q25 trimming in fastp and clone calling in MiXCR, and kept productive beta chains. The V and J calls were not made by the authors but by TCRdb's processing. Counted in this sample were fewer than 25,000 clones; less than 20% of them appeared once. 2.7% of the sample lies in the top ten.

The specimen was adjacent normal tissue. The sequence was obtained from a male donor with papillary thyroid cancer or a benign thyroid nodule (not recorded which). Some clones in this sample may be carry-over from other donors' samples. The chain uses TRBV19 and TRBJ2-1; the D gene lacks a confident call. The CDR3 region: CASSTELADNEQFF. The sequence in DNA is TGTGCCAGTAGCACCGAGCTTGCCGACAATGAGCAGTTCTTC.